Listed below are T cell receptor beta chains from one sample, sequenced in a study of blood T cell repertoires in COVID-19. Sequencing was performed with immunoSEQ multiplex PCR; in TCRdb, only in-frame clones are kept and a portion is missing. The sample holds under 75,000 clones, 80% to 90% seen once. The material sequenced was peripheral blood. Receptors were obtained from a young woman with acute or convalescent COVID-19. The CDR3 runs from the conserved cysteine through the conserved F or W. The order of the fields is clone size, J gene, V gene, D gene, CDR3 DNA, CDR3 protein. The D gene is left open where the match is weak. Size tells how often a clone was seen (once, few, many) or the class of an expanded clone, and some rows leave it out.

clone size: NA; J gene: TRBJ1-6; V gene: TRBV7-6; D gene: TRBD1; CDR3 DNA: TGTGCCAGCAGCTCGGACAGGGATAATTCACCCCTCCACTTT; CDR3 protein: CASSSDRDNSPLHF
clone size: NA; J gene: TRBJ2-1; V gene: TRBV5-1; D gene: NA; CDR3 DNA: TGCGCCAGCAGCCCCACCGGAGCCCGGGGTGGGTTCGATGAGCAGTTCTTC; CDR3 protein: CASSPTGARGGFDEQFF
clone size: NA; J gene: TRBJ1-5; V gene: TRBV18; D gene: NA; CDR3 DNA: TGTGCCAGCTCACCAAGCCAGGGAACTCAGCCCCAGCATTTT; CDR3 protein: CASSPSQGTQPQHF
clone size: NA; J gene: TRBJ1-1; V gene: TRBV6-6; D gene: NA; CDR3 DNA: TGTGCCAGCAGTTACAGACAAAACACTGAAGCTTTCTTT; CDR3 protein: CASSYRQNTEAFF
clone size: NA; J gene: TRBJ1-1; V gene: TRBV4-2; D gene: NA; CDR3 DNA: TGTGCCAGCAGCCAAAACCCGTGGGAGGGAAGCACTGAAGCTTTCTTT; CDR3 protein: CASSQNPWEGSTEAFF
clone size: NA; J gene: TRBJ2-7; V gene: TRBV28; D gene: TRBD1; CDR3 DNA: TGTGCCAGCAGTTTATCGCAGGGGGCTCCCTACGAGCAGTACTTC; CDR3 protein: CASSLSQGAPYEQYF
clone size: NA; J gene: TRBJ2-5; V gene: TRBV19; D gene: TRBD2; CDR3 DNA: TGTGCCAGTAGTATCTCCCACCGTGGCGGGAGTATGGAGACCCAGTACTTC; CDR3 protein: CASSISHRGGSMETQYF
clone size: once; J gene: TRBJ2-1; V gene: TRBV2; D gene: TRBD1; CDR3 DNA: TGTGCCAGCAGTGAGGACAGGAGCTCCTACAATGAGCAGTTCTTC; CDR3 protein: CASSEDRSSYNEQFF
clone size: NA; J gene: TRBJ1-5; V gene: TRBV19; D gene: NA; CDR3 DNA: TGTGCCAGTAGTCGGGGGTCCAATCAGCCCCAGCATTTT; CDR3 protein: CASSRGSNQPQHF
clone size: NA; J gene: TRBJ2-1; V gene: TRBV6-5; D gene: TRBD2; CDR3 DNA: TGTGCCAGCAAGAGAAGTAGCGGGGGATACAATGAGCAGTTCTTC; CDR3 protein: CASKRSSGGYNEQFF
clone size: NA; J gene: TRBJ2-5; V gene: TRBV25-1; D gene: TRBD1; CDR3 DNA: TGTGCCAGCAGTGAATGGACAGGCGAGACCCAGTACTTC; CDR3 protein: CASSEWTGETQYF
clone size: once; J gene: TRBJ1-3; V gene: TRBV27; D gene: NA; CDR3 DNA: TGTGCCAGTAAGTCAGTCACAGGGTCGTCCTCCACCTCTGGAAACACCATATATTTT; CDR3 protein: CASKSVTGSSSTSGNTIYF
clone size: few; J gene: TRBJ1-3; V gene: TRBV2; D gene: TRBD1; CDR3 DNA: TGTGCCAGCAGTATCGGACAGGGGCTATCCTCCATATATTTT; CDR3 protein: CASSIGQGLSSIYF
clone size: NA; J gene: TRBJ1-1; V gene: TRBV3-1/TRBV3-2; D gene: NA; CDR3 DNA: TGTGCCAGCAGCCAAGGTTCGGGGGGAACTGAAGCTTTCTTT; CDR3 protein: CASSQGSGGTEAFF
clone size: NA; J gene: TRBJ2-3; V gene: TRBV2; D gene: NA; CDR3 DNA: TGTGCCAGCAGGGCGCGGGGAGAGAGCACAGATACGCAGTATTTT; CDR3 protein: CASRARGESTDTQYF
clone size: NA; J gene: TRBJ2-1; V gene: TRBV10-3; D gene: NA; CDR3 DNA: TGTGCCATCAGTGACGGTGGGAGAGGTGACAATGAGCAGTTCTTC; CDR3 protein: CAISDGGRGDNEQFF
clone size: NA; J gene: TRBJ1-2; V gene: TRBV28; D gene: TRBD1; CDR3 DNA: TGTGCCAGCAGTGTAAACAGGGGGCATGGCTACACCTTC; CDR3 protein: CASSVNRGHGYTF
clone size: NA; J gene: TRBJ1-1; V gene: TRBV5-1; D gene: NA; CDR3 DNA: TGCGCCAGCCGACCCGTCGGGGGGGCAGGAACTGAAGCTTTCTTT; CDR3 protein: CASRPVGGAGTEAFF
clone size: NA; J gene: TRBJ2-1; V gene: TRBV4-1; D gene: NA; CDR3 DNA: TGCGCCAGCAGCCAAGAAGGCAGTCCGGGGGATGAGCAGTTCTTC; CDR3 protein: CASSQEGSPGDEQFF
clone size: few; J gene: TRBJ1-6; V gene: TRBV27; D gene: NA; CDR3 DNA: TGTGCCAGCAGCCCACTAGCCCAAAGGGGCAATTCACCCCTCCACTTT; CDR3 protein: CASSPLAQRGNSPLHF
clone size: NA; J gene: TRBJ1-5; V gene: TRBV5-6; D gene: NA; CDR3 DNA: TGTGCCAGCAGCTTAATGAGGGTCAATCAGCCCCAGCATTTT; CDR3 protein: CASSLMRVNQPQHF
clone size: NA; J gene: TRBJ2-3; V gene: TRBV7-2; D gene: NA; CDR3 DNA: TGTGCCAGCAGCTTATTGGGACTCATCACAGATACGCAGTATTTT; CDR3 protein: CASSLLGLITDTQYF
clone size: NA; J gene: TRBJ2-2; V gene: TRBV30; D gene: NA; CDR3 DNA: TGTGCCTGGAGTTTCACGGGAGTGAACACCGGGGAGCTGTTTTTT; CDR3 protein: CAWSFTGVNTGELFF
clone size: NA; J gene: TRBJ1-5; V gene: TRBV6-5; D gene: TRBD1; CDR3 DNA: TGTGCCAGCAGGACCGGACAGGGCAGCCAGCCCCAGCATTTT; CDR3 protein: CASRTGQGSQPQHF
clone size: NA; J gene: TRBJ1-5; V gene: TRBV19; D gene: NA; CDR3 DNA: TGTGCCAGTAGTATTCTGAGGGCCGTTCGAGACAATCAGCCCCAGCATTTT; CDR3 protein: CASSILRAVRDNQPQHF
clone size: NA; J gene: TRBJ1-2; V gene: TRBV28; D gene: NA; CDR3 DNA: TGTGCCAGCAGGCCTGGACACGGGTATGGCTACACCTTC; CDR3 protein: CASRPGHGYGYTF